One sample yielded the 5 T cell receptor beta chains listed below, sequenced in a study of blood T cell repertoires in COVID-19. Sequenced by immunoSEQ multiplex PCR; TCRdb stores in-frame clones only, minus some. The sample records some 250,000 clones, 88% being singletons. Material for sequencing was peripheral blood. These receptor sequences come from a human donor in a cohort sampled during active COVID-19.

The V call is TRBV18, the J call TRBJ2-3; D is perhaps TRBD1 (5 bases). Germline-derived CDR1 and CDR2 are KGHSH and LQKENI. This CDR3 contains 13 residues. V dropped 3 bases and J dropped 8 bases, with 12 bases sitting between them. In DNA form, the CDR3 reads TGTGCCAGCTCACCTTCCGACAGAGGTACGCAGTATTTT. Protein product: CASSPSDRGTQYF.

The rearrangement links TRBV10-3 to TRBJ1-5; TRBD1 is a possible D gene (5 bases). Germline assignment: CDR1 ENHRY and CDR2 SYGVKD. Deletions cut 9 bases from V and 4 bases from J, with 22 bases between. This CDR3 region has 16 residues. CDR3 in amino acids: CAIGSEEGPFNQPQHF. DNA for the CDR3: TGTGCCATTGGATCAGAGGAGGGGCCGTTTAATCAGCCCCAGCATTTT.

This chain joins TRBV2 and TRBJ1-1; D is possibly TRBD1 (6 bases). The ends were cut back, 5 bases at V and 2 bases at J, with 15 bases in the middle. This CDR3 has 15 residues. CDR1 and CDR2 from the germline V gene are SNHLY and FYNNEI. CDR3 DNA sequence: TGTGCCAGCAGTCCTCTACAGGGCCCTAACACTGAAGCTTTCTTT. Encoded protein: CASSPLQGPNTEAFF. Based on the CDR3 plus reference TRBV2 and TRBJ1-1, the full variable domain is EPEVTQTPSHQVTQMGQEVILRCVPISNHLYFYWYRQILGQKVEFLVSFYNNEISEKSEIFDDQFSVERPDGSNFTLKIRSTKLEDSAMYFCASSPLQGPNTEAFFGQGTRLTVV.

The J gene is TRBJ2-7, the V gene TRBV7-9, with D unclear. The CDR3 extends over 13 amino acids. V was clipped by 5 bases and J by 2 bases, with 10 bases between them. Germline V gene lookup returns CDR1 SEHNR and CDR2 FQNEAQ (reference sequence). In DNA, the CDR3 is TGTGCCAGCAGCCCCCCTCCCCCCTACGAGCAGTACTTC. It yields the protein CASSPPPPYEQYF.

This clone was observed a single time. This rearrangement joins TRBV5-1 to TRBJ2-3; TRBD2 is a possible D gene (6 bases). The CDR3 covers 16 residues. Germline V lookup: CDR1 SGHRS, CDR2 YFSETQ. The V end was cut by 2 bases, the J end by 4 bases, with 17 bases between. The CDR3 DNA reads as TGCGCCAGCAGCTTATCGGCGTCCGGGGGTGCAGATACGCAGTATTTT. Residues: CASSLSASGGADTQYF.